This TCR beta chain appears in the sequencing data of a study of cytomegalovirus exposure and HLA in healthy donors. General study points: The productive fraction for most TCR beta V segments was about 90% or about 30% in an earlier analysis. When analyzed later, a missense DCLRE1C variant was found to be linked to TCR beta V- and J-gene trimming. Several of the most significant clusters were apparently associated with common viral pathogens in a later analysis.

The CDR3 is 14 residues long. Germline CDR1 is MNHNS and CDR2 is SASEGT. Between the trimmed V and J ends, which lost 7 bases and 5 bases, there was a span of 17 bases. As for this clone: What it binds is not known. Additional DNA sequences in this sample encode the identical CDR3.

13 Jbeta primers and 60 Vbeta primers were used for the PCR. In the authors' workflow: Among the unique TCR beta chains that a later analysis counted, about 85 million in all, approximately 12 million were shared. The repertoire was sequenced with immunoSEQ multiplex PCR; TCRdb's copy has only in-frame clones and lacks some. The V and J calls and clone size were taken over from that table, and D and trimming were inferred from the DNA. The sample has approximately 200,000 clones, almost 75% seen once. This sequence was found in a woman aged 30 to 39 in good health and CMV-seropositive. Sequenced: PBMCs. The chain joins TRBV6-1 to TRBJ1-1; weak D call: TRBD1 (5 bases). The CDR3 protein is CASTQGPGRTEAFF. As DNA, the CDR3 is TGTGCCAGCACCCAGGGTCCCGGTAGAACTGAAGCTTTCTTT.